The rows below give T cell receptor beta chains drawn from one sample of a study of IL-17A CD8 T cells in psoriatic arthritis synovium. Assay: immunoSEQ multiplex PCR; the TCRdb copy retains only in-frame clones and omits some. Counted here are about 1,800 clones, less than 75% occurring once; the ten biggest clones make up 9% to 15%. What was sequenced was IL-17A+ (IFN-gamma+/-) memory CD8+ T cells from synovial fluid. These receptors all come from a human donor with psoriatic arthritis. Both conserved end residues are part of each CDR3. A D gene is named only where the DNA matches it firmly. The size field is filled for only some rows; it gives once, few, many or a size class.

clone size	D gene	V gene	J gene	CDR3 protein	CDR3 DNA
-	TRBD2	TRBV27	TRBJ2-5	CASSGGGGRETQYF	TGTGCCAGCAGTGGCGGGGGGGGAAGGGAGACCCAGTACTTC
-	TRBD2	TRBV7-3	TRBJ2-3	CASSLRPGLAGPADTQYF	TGTGCCAGCAGCTTACGTCCCGGACTAGCGGGACCGGCAGATACGCAGTATTTT
-	-	TRBV19	TRBJ1-2	CASSPDRNYGYTF	TGTGCCAGTAGCCCAGACAGGAACTATGGCTACACCTTC
-	-	TRBV5-6	TRBJ2-1	CASSLVTSRNEQFF	TGTGCCAGCAGCTTGGTTACTAGCCGCAATGAGCAGTTCTTC
-	TRBD2	TRBV11-2	TRBJ2-3	CASSLVAGGGSDTQYF	TGTGCCAGCAGCTTAGTAGCGGGAGGCGGATCAGATACGCAGTATTTT
-	-	TRBV11-2	TRBJ2-1	CASSLGYNEQFF	TGTGCCAGCAGCTTAGGCTACAATGAGCAGTTCTTC
-	TRBD2	TRBV4-1	TRBJ2-1	CASSQGASGSLEQFF	TGCGCCAGCAGCCAAGGGGCTAGCGGGAGCCTTGAGCAGTTCTTC
-	TRBD2	TRBV7-6	TRBJ2-1	CASSSPGLVLSNEQFF	TGTGCCAGCAGCTCCCCGGGACTAGTCTTGTCCAATGAGCAGTTCTTC
-	TRBD2	TRBV30	TRBJ2-3	CAWSGLAGTPREGTPAADTQYF	TGTGCCTGGAGCGGACTAGCGGGCACTCCTCGTGAGGGAACCCCGGCCGCAGATACGCAGTATTTT
few	TRBD2	TRBV11-2	TRBJ2-3	CASRSWTSEVTDTQYF	TGTGCCAGCAGGTCGTGGACTAGCGAGGTAACAGATACGCAGTATTTT
-	-	TRBV30	TRBJ2-2	CAASNRDQDAGELFF	TGTGCCGCCTCCAACAGGGATCAAGACGCCGGGGAGCTGTTTTTT
-	TRBD1	TRBV7-9	TRBJ2-1	CASSLRQGVNEQFF	TGTGCCAGCAGCCTACGACAGGGTGTGAATGAGCAGTTCTTC
-	TRBD1	TRBV13	TRBJ2-5	CASSLGRGAGGQETQYF	TGTGCCAGCAGCTTAGGCCGTGGGGCAGGGGGACAAGAGACCCAGTACTTC
-	TRBD2	TRBV9	TRBJ2-3	CASSAGLAGGSTLDTQYF	TGTGCCAGCAGCGCTGGACTAGCGGGAGGAAGCACATTGGATACGCAGTATTTT
-	-	TRBV5-1	TRBJ1-2	CASSLGRNSYGYTF	TGCGCCAGCAGCTTGGGCAGAAACAGCTATGGCTACACCTTC
-	-	TRBV7-9	TRBJ1-2	CASSSPGGLSGYTF	TGTGCCAGCAGCTCACCGGGGGGCTTGAGTGGCTACACCTTC
-	-	TRBV11-2	TRBJ2-1	CASSLGYNEQFF	TGTGCCAGCAGCTTAGGTTACAATGAGCAGTTCTTC
-	TRBD1	TRBV19	TRBJ2-3	CASSADRASTDTQYF	TGTGCCAGTAGCGCCGACAGGGCTAGCACAGATACGCAGTATTTT
-	-	TRBV30	TRBJ2-1	CAWSAGGPSPFF	TGTGCCTGGAGTGCTGGAGGGCCGTCACCGTTCTTC
-	-	TRBV4-3	TRBJ2-1	CASSQVLESYNEQFF	TGCGCCAGCAGCCAAGTGTTAGAGTCCTACAATGAGCAGTTCTTC
few	-	TRBV16	TRBJ1-1	CASSQFTTTGFTEAFF	TGTGCCAGCAGCCAATTCACGACAACGGGTTTTACTGAAGCTTTCTTT
-	-	TRBV7-2	TRBJ1-1	CASSLGGLGYTEAFF	TGTGCCAGCAGCTTAGGTGGGCTGGGGTACACTGAAGCTTTCTTT
-	TRBD1	TRBV29-1	TRBJ1-2	CSARDSYNYGYTF	TGCAGCGCTCGGGACAGTTATAACTATGGCTACACCTTC
-	-	TRBV29-1	TRBJ2-2	CSVEPGDTGELFF	TGCAGCGTTGAACCGGGTGACACCGGGGAGCTGTTTTTT
-	-	TRBV30	TRBJ2-1	CAWRWEIGPNEQFF	TGTGCCTGGAGATGGGAAATCGGCCCCAATGAGCAGTTCTTC
-	TRBD2	TRBV9	TRBJ2-3	CASSERTSGITDTQYF	TGTGCCAGCAGCGAAAGGACTAGCGGAATCACAGATACGCAGTATTTT
-	-	TRBV11-2	TRBJ2-5	CASRPYTTGNQETQYF	TGTGCCAGCAGACCATACACAACCGGGAACCAAGAGACCCAGTACTTC
-	TRBD2	TRBV7-6	TRBJ2-1	CASSLGDYPYNEQFF	TGTGCCAGCAGCTTAGGGGACTACCCCTACAATGAGCAGTTCTTC
-	-	TRBV28	TRBJ1-2	CASTLRAGSICGNYGYTF	TGTGCCAGCACCCTTAGAGCTGGTTCGATTTGCGGGAACTATGGCTACACCTTC
large	TRBD2	TRBV5-6	TRBJ2-7	CASSLVSGRFEQYF	TGTGCCAGCAGCTTGGTTAGCGGGAGATTCGAGCAGTACTTC
few	TRBD1	TRBV7-9	TRBJ2-7	CASRQAGTGFYEQYF	TGTGCCAGCAGACAAGCCGGGACAGGGTTCTACGAGCAGTACTTC